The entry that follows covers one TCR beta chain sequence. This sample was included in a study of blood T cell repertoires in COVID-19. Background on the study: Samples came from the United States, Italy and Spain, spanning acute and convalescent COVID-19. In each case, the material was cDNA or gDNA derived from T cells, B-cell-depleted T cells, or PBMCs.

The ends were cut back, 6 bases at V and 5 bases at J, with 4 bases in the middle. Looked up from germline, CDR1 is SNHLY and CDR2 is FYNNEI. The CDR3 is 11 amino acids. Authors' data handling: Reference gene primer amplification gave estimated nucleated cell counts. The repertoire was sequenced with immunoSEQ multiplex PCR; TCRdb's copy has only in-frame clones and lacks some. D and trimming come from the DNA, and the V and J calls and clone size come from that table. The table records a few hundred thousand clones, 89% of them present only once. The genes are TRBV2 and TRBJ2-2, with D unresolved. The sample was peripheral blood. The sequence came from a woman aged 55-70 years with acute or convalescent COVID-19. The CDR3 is CASRYTGELFF. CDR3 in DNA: TGTGCCAGCAGGTATACCGGGGAGCTGTTTTTT.